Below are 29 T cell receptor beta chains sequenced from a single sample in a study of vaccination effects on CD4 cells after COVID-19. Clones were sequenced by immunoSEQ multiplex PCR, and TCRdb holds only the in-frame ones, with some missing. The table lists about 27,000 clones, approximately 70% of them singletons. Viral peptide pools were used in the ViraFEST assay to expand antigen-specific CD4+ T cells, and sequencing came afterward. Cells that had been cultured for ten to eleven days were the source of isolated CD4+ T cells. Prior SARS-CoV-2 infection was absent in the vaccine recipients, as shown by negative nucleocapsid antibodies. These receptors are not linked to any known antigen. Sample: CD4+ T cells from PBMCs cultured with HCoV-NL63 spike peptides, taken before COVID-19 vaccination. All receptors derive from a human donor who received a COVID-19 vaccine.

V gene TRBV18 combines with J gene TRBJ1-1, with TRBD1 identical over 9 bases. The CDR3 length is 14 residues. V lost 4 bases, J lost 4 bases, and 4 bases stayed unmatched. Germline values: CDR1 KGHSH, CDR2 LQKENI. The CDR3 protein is CASSRETGGTEAFF. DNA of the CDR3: TGTGCCAGCTCACGAGAGACAGGGGGCACTGAAGCTTTCTTT.

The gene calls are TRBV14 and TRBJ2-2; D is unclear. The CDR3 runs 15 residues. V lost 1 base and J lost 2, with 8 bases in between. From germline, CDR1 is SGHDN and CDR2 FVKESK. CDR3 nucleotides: TGTGCCAGCAGCCAAGCGCGAACTAACACCGGGGAGCTGTTTTTT. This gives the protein CASSQARTNTGELFF. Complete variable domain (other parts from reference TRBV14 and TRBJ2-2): EAGVTQFPSHSVIEKGQTVTLRCDPISGHDNLYWYRRVMGKEIKFLLHFVKESKQDESGMPNNRFLAERTGGTYSTLKVQPAELEDSGVYFCASSQARTNTGELFFGEGSRLTVL.

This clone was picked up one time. CDR3 protein: CASSIDGTGTNEQFF. The CDR3 region has the DNA TGTGCCAGTAGTATAGATGGGACAGGGACCAATGAGCAGTTCTTC. The V gene is TRBV19, the J gene TRBJ2-1; 9 positions agree with TRBD1. Germline CDR1 and CDR2: LNHDA and SQIVND (reference sequence). Unmatched junction bases numbered 3, after V lost 0 bases and J lost 6 bases. The CDR3 spans 15 residues.

This chain's CDR3 is CAIRRTGTGGAEQYF. Written as DNA, the CDR3 is TGTGCCATCAGAAGAACCGGGACAGGAGGGGCCGAGCAGTACTTC. V is TRBV10-3 and J is TRBJ2-7; 8 positions match TRBD1. Germline CDR1 and CDR2: ENHRY and SYGVKD. The J segment lost 6 bases and the V segment lost 6 bases, leaving 13 bases of the junction unmatched. The CDR3 extends over 15 amino acids.

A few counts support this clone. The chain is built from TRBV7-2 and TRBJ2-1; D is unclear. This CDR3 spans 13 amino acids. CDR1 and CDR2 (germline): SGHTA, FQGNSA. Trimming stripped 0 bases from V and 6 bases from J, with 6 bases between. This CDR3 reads CASSLAFSNEQFF. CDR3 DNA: TGTGCCAGCAGCTTAGCTTTTAGCAATGAGCAGTTCTTC.

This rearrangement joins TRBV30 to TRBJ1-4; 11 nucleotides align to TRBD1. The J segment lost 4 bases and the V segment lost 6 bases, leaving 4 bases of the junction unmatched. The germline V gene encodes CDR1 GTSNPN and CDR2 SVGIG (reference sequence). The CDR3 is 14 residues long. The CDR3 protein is CACKGQGGNEKLFF. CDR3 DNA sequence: TGTGCCTGCAAGGGACAGGGGGGTAATGAAAAACTGTTTTTT.

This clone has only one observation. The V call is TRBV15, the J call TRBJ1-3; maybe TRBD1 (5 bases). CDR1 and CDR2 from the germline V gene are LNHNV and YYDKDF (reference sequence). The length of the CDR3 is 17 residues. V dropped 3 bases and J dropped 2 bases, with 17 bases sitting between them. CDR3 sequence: CATSSLPQGLTGNTIYF. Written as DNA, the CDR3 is TGTGCCACCAGCAGCCTACCTCAGGGTCTAACTGGAAACACCATATATTTT.

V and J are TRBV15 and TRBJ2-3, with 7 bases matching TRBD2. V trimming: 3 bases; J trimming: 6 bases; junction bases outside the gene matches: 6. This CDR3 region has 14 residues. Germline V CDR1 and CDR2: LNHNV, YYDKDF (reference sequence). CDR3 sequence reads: CATSRAISGDTQYF. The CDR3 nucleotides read TGTGCCACCAGCAGGGCTATTAGCGGGGATACGCAGTATTTT.

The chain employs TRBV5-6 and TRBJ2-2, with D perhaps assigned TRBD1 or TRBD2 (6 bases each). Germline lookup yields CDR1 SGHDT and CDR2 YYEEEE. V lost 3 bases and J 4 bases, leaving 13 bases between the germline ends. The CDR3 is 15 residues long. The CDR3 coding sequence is TGTGCCAGCAGCTACGGGGGCGGGGCCACCGGGGAGCTGTTTTTT. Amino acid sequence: CASSYGGGATGELFF.

The CDR3 DNA is TGTGCCAGCAGCCAAGAAAGAAGGGTTGGGTTTGAAGCTTTCTTT. Its translation: CASSQERRVGFEAFF. This sequence joins TRBV3-1 (or the pseudogene TRBV3-2) and TRBJ1-1; D gene unclear. Germline V gives CDR1 LGHDT, CDR2 YNNKEL (reference sequence). Trimming stripped 0 bases from V and 7 bases from J, with 15 bases between. CDR3 length equals 15 residues.

As DNA, the CDR3 is TGTGCCAGCAGCTTGGAACTAGCGGGAGTGGGCGAGCAGTACTTC. It specifies CASSLELAGVGEQYF. This chain links TRBV7-9 with TRBJ2-7, with 11 bases that match TRBD2. The CDR3 runs 15 residues. Germline CDR1 SEHNR, CDR2 FQNEAQ (reference sequence). Trimming cost V 3 bases and J 6 bases; bases outside gene matches: 7.

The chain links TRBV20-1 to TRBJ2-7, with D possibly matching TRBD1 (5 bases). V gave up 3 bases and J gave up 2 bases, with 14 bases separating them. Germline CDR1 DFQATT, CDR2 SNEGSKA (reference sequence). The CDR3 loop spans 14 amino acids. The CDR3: CSASGVAGTYEQYF. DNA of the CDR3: TGCAGTGCTAGTGGCGTGGCAGGGACCTACGAGCAGTACTTC.

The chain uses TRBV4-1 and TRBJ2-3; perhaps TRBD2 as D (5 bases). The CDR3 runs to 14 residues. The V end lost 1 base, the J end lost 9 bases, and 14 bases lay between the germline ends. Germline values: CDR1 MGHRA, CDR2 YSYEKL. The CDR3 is CASSQGPGERTQYF. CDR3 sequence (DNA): TGCGCCAGCAGCCAAGGACCCGGGGAGCGGACGCAGTATTTT.

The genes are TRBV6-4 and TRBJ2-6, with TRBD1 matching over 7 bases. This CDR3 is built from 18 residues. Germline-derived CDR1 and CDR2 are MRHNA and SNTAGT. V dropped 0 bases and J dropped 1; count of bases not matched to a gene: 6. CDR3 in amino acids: CASSDSTGAGSGANVLTF. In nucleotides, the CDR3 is TGTGCCAGCAGTGACTCTACAGGGGCTGGGTCTGGGGCCAACGTCCTGACTTTC.

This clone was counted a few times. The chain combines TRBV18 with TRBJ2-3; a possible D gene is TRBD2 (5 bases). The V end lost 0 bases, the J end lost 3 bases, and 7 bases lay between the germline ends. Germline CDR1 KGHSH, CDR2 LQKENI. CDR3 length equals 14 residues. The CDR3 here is CASSPPVATDTQYF. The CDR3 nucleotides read TGTGCCAGCTCACCACCGGTAGCGACAGATACGCAGTATTTT.

This CDR3 is CASTEGAYTEAFF. The CDR3 DNA reads as TGTGCCAGCACCGAAGGGGCGTATACTGAAGCTTTCTTT. The chain recombines TRBV12-3 or TRBV12-4 with TRBJ1-1, with D possibly TRBD1 on 5 matching bases. V lost 7 bases and J lost 5, with 14 bases in between. The CDR3 contains 13 residues.

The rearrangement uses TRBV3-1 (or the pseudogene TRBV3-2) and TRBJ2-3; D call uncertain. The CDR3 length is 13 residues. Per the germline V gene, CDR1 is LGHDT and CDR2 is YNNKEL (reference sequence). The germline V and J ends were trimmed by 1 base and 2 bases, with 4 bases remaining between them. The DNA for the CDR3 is TGTGCCAGCAGCCAAGTAAACACAGATACGCAGTATTTT. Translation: CASSQVNTDTQYF.

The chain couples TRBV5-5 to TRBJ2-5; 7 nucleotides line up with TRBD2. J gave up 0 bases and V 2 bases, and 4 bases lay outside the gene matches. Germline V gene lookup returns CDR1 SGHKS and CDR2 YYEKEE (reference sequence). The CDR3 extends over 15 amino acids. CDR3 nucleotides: TGTGCCAGCAGCTTTCAAGCGGGACACCAAGAGACCCAGTACTTC. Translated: CASSFQAGHQETQYF.

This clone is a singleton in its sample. The CDR3 DNA sequence: TGTGCCAGCCACGAGCGGGGGCCCAGGACCCAGTACTTC. Protein sequence: CASHERGPRTQYF. The chain employs TRBV18 and TRBJ2-5; 8 bases are shared with TRBD2. The CDR3 contains 13 residues. CDR1 is KGHSH, CDR2 LQKENI, per germline. After removal of 8 bases from V and 7 bases from J, the junction contained 9 bases not matched to a gene.

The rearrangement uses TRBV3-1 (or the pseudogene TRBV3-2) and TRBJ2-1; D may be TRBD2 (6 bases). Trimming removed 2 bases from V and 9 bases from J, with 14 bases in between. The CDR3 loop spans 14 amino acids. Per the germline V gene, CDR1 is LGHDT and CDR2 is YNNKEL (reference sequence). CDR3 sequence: CASSQMQAAGEQFF. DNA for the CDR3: TGTGCCAGCAGCCAAATGCAGGCAGCGGGTGAGCAGTTCTTC.

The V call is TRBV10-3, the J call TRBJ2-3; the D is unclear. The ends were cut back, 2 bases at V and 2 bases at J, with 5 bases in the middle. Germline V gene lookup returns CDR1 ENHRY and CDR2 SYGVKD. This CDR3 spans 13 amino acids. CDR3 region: CAISEGFTDTQYF. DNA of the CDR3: TGTGCCATCAGTGAGGGGTTCACAGATACGCAGTATTTT.

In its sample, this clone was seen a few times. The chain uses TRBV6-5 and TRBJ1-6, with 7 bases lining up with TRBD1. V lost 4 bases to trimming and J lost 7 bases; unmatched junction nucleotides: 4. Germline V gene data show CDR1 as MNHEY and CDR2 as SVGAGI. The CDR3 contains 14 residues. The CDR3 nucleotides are TGTGCCAGCAGTTCCGGGACAGAGAATTCACCCCTCCACTTT. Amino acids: CASSSGTENSPLHF.

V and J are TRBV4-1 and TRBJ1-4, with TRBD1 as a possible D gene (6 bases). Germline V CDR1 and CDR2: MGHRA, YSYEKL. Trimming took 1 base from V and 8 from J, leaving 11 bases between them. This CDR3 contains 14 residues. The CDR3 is CASSQGRGREKLFF. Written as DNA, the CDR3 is TGCGCCAGCAGCCAAGGGAGGGGGAGGGAAAAACTGTTTTTT.

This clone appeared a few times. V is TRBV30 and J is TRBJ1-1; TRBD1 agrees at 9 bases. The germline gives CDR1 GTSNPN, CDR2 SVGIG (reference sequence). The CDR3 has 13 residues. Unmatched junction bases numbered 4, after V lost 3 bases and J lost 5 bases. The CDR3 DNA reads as TGTGCCTGGAGGTACAGGGGGCGGACTGAAGCTTTCTTT. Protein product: CAWRYRGRTEAFF. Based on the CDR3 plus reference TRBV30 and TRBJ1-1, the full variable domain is SQTIHQWPATLVQPVGSPLSLECTVEGTSNPNLYWYRQAAGRGLQLLFYSVGIGQISSEVPQNLSASRPQDRQFILSSKKLLLSDSGFYLCAWRYRGRTEAFFGQGTRLTVV.

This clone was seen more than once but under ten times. As DNA, the CDR3 is TGTGCCAGCAGAGCCGGGACTAGCGGGAGCGGGCAGTACTTC. It encodes CASRAGTSGSGQYF. The rearrangement links TRBV2 to TRBJ2-7, with 14 bases fitting TRBD2. The CDR3 length is 14 residues. Germline loops: CDR1 SNHLY, CDR2 FYNNEI. V shed 6 bases and J 9 bases; nucleotides not matched to a gene: 7. Using reference TRBV2 and TRBJ2-7 for the parts outside the CDR3, the full variable domain is EPEVTQTPSHQVTQMGQEVILRCVPISNHLYFYWYRQILGQKVEFLVSFYNNEISEKSEIFDDQFSVERPDGSNFTLKIRSTKLEDSAMYFCASRAGTSGSGQYFGPGTRLTVT.

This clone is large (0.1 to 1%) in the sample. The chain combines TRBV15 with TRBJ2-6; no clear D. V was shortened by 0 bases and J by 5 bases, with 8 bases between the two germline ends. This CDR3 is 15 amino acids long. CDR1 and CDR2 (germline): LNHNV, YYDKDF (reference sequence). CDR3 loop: CATSRDSHRANVLTF. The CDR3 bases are TGTGCCACCAGCAGAGACTCCCACCGGGCCAACGTCCTGACTTTC.

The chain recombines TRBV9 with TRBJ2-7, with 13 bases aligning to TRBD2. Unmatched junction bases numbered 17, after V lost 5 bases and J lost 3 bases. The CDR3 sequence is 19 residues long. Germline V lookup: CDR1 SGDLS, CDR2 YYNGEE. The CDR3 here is CASSRSFGLAGAPGYEQYF. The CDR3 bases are TGTGCCAGCAGTCGATCCTTTGGACTAGCGGGGGCCCCAGGCTACGAGCAGTACTTC.

CDR3 DNA sequence: TGTGCCAGCCTCCCGAACCCAGCGAACACTGAAGCTTTCTTT. This translates into CASLPNPANTEAFF. The chain uses TRBV5-8 and TRBJ1-1; the D is unclear. Germline CDR1 and CDR2: SGHTS and YDEGEE. Trimming removed 7 bases from V and 1 base from J, with 14 bases in between. CDR3 size: 14 residues.

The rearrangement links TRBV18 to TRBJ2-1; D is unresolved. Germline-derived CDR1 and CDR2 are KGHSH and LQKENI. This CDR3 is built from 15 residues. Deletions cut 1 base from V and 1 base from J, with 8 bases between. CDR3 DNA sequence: TGTGCCAGCTCACCACAAAGTGGATCCTACAATGAGCAGTTCTTC. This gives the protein CASSPQSGSYNEQFF.